The 5 T cell receptor beta chains listed next were all sequenced from one sample in a study of early T cells in non-severe SARS-CoV-2 infection. TCRdb analysed the 5' RACE reads with MiXCR anew, one entry per CDR3 protein. Here the sample spans some 50,000 distinct CDR3 sequences, around 8.6% being singletons. Sequencing used whole blood, obtained at baseline. Every receptor here comes from an adult who was a healthcare worker with PCR-confirmed SARS-CoV-2 infection or an uninfected control (not recorded which).

This chain uses TRBV19 with TRBJ2-1; 7 bases are shared with TRBD2. The CDR3 has 13 amino acids. Germline CDR1 and CDR2: LNHDA and SQIVND (reference sequence). Trimming at V came to 1 base and at J to 8 bases, leaving 2 bases not matched to a gene. The CDR3 bases are TGTGCCAGTAGTATAGGACTAGCCCATGAGCAGTTCTTC. This gives the protein CASSIGLAHEQFF.

The V call is TRBV6-1, the J call TRBJ2-3; a weak D match, TRBD1 (5 bases). In germline, CDR1 is MNHNS, CDR2 SASEGT. Trimming shortened V by 5 bases and J by 2 bases, and 11 bases separated the two germline ends. This CDR3 is built from 14 residues. CDR3 in amino acids: CASSTTGNTDTQYF. In DNA, the CDR3 is TGTGCCAGCAGTACTACAGGAAACACAGATACGCAGTATTTT.

This chain joins TRBV4-1 and TRBJ1-4; weak D call: TRBD1 (6 bases). Trimming left V 3 bases short and J 15 bases short, with 17 bases between. Germline lookup yields CDR1 MGHRA and CDR2 YSYEKL. The CDR3 is 13 residues long. In nucleotides, the CDR3 is TGCGCCAGCAGCCAGACAGGCGGCAGGCGGGTGTTTTTT. Translating it yields CASSQTGGRRVFF.

The chain has TRBV5-1 and TRBJ2-7; D remains unclear. Germline V gene sequence: CDR1 SGHRS, CDR2 YFSETQ. The CDR3 is made up of 13 amino acids. Trimming left V 4 bases short and J 0 bases short, with 8 bases between. CDR3 bases: TGCGCCAGCAGCGACCCCCTCTCCTACGAGCAGTACTTC. Encoded protein: CASSDPLSYEQYF.

The rearrangement joins TRBV30 to TRBJ2-3; no firm D call. V lost 0 bases to trimming and J lost 0 bases, with 7 bases between them. This CDR3 is built from 14 residues. Germline V lookup: CDR1 GTSNPN, CDR2 SVGIG (reference sequence). CDR3 bases: TGTGCCTGGAGTGTACGCAGTAGCACAGATACGCAGTATTTT. This codes for CAWSVRSSTDTQYF.